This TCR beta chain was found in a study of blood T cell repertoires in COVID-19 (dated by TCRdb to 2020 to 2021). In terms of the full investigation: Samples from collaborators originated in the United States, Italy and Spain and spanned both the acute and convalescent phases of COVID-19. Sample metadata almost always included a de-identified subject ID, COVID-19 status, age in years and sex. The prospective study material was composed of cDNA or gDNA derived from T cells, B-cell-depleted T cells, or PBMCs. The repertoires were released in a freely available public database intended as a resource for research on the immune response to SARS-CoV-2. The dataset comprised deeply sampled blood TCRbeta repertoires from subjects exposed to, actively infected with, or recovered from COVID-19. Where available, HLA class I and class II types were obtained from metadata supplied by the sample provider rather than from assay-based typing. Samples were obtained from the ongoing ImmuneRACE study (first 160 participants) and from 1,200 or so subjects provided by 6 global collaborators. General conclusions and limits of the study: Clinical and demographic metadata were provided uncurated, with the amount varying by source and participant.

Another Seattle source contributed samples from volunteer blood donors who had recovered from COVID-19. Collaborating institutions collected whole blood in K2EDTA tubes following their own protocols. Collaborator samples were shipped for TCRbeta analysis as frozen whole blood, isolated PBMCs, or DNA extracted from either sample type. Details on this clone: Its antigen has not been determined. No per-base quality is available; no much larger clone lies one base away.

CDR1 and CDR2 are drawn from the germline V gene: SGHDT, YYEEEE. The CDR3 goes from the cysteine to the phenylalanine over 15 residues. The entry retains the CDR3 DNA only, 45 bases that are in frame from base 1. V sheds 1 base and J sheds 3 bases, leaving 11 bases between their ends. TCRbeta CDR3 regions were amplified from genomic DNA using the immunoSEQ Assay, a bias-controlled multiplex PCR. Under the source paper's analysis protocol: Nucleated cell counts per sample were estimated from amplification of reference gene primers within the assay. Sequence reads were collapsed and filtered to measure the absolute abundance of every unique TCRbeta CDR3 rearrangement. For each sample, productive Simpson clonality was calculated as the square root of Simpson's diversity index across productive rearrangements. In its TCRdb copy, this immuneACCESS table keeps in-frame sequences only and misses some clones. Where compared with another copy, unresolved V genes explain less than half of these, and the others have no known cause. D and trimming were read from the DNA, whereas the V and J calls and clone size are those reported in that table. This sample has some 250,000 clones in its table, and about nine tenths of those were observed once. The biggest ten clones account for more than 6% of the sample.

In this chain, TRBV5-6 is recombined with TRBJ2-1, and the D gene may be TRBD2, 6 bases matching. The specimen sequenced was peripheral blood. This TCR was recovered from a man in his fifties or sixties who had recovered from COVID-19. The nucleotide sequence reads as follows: TGTGCCAGCAGCTTGTTAGGAGGGAACTACAATGAGCAGTTCTTC. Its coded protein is CASSLLGGNYNEQFF.